Listed below are T cell receptor beta chains from one sample, sequenced in a study of cytomegalovirus exposure and HLA in healthy donors. Profiled with immunoSEQ multiplex PCR; TCRdb holds only in-frame clones, not every one. The sample lists 150,000 to 200,000 clones, over 60% occurring once. The sequenced sample was PBMCs. The receptors here all came from a man between 50 and 59 years old in good health and CMV-seropositive. Each CDR3 is given with its conserved first and last residue. The size entry is marked missing in some rows and otherwise reads once, few, many or a size class.

.	.	TRBV7-9	CASSPVPGLAGGSSYEQYF
TRBJ2-5	.	TRBV5-1	CASREGRETQYF
TRBJ2-7	few	TRBV11-2	CASSLGTVTYEQYF
TRBJ2-7	.	TRBV11-2	CASSLETSGGRSYEQYF
TRBJ1-3	.	TRBV7-2	CASSLYGGSSGNTIYF
TRBJ2-7	.	TRBV5-6	CASSFWGRGDSYEQYF
TRBJ1-5	few	TRBV10-2	CASSGQGGQPQHF
TRBJ1-1	.	TRBV5-4	CASSLEPTGQLNTEAFF
TRBJ2-2	.	TRBV10-3	CATAILGLAGDHTGELFF
TRBJ1-6	once	TRBV2	CASSEVGQGANSPLHF
TRBJ1-5	.	TRBV29-1	CSVGGGISNQPQHF
TRBJ1-5	.	TRBV7-3	CASSLTFGQPQHF
TRBJ1-2	.	TRBV6-1	CAGEDLNYGYTF
TRBJ2-3	.	TRBV4-3	CASSQDSGSSTDTQYF
TRBJ1-2	once	TRBV7-3	CASSLTFSGDGYTF
TRBJ2-7	.	TRBV5-1	CASSLAAGAGTVYEQYF
TRBJ1-4	.	TRBV4-3	CASSLNYRDPYEKLFF
TRBJ2-5	.	TRBV7-9	CASSSSGTGSAETQYF
TRBJ2-3	.	TRBV6-5	CASSRISTDTQYF
TRBJ2-1	.	TRBV7-2	CASSGRGLAGYGNEQFF
TRBJ2-1	.	TRBV15	CATSRDVLAGAPSYNEQFF
TRBJ1-2	few	TRBV7-9	CASSSHLGQATGGDYTF
TRBJ1-5	.	TRBV7-2	CASSFDRGPQPQHF
TRBJ2-5	few	TRBV2	CASFGQGAVVETQYF
TRBJ2-7	.	TRBV7-2	CASSFRGLAGGSSYEQYF
TRBJ1-1	.	TRBV13	CASSLGSRGTNTEAFF
TRBJ2-1	.	TRBV6-1	CASSSLAGGRYEQFF
TRBJ2-1	.	TRBV11-2	CASSTDRGGEQFF
TRBJ2-2	.	TRBV19	CASSIKGGGTGELFF
TRBJ1-1	.	TRBV2	CASSGGGRRNTEAFF
TRBJ1-4	.	TRBV18	CASSIQSLTNEKLFF
TRBJ2-1	.	TRBV5-1	CASSLETPPSYNEQFF
TRBJ1-1	.	TRBV5-4	CASSFQGQPSTEAFF
TRBJ1-1	once	TRBV18	CASSLDQGVMTEAFF
TRBJ2-5	.	TRBV14	CASSHWTGGQETQYF
TRBJ2-5	.	TRBV14	CASSPGRLAGGETQYF